The clone carrying this TCR beta chain occurred a few times. The antigen remains unidentified. This record belongs to a study of early T cells in non-severe SARS-CoV-2 infection. The TCR library protocol attached unique molecular identifiers to the individual cDNA molecules. A single record per CDR3 protein comes from TCRdb applying MiXCR to the 5' RACE reads. The sample comprises around 72,000 distinct CDR3 sequences, about a tenth of which are singletons, and about 8.3% rests with the top ten. Study-level results: The study's VDJdb matching favored anti-spike CD8 responses and missed private and CD4 specificities.

Germline CDR1 is GTSNPN and CDR2 is SVGIG (reference sequence). The CDR3 spans 13 residues. The ends were cut back, 7 bases at V and 1 base at J, with 13 bases in the middle. The source is an adult who was a healthcare worker with PCR-confirmed SARS-CoV-2 infection or an uninfected control (not recorded which). The sample was whole blood, taken at baseline. The gene calls are TRBV30 and TRBJ1-1, with a weak D call TRBD1 (5 bases). The DNA of the CDR3 is TGTGCCTTCCACCAAACAGGGAACACTGAAGCTTTCTTT. It translates to CAFHQTGNTEAFF.